The 18 T cell receptor beta chains listed next were all sequenced from one sample in a study of beta chain features in type 1 diabetes. General observations from the study: TCRB CDR3s were moderately but significantly shorter in Type 1 diabetes patients in all four CD4+ subsets.

Isolated RNA was reverse transcribed in full, so expressed TCRB transcripts were sequenced. This table comes from immunoSEQ multiplex PCR, and its TCRdb copy is limited to in-frame clones, with some not included. The sample includes hundreds of thousands of clones, 13% to 15% of them seen just once. These receptors lack a known antigen. Sequences were obtained from naive CD4+ T cells from blood. These receptors were obtained from a man aged 30-40 years with type 1 diabetes.

This clone was seen a few times. The chain has TRBV5-6 and TRBJ1-5, with 9 bases aligning to TRBD1. The V segment lost 4 bases and the J segment 2 bases; nucleotides outside the gene matches: 1. The CDR3 extends over 14 amino acids. Per the germline V gene, CDR1 is SGHDT and CDR2 is YYEEEE. The CDR3 DNA sequence: TGTGCCAGCAGCCGGACAGGGGGCAATCAGCCCCAGCATTTT. Protein: CASSRTGGNQPQHF.

In this sample, this clone turned up a few times. The rearrangement joins TRBV19 to TRBJ2-3, with a tentative D call TRBD1 (6 bases). CDR3 size: 15 residues. Trimming took off 7 bases at V and 0 bases at J, with 14 bases between the two ends. Germline-derived CDR1 and CDR2 are LNHDA and SQIVND (reference sequence). CDR3 loop: CASMRTVSSTDTQYF. The CDR3, as DNA: TGTGCCAGTATGAGGACAGTTTCTAGCACAGATACGCAGTATTTT.

This clone came up a few times. V usage is TRBV6-6 and J usage is TRBJ2-7, with D perhaps TRBD2 (5 bases). This CDR3 has 14 residues. V lost 0 bases and J 3 bases, leaving 9 bases between the germline ends. Germline-derived CDR1 and CDR2 are MNHNY and SVGAGI (reference sequence). Here the CDR3 DNA reads TGTGCCAGCAGTTACTCCGAGCGGCACTACGAGCAGTACTTC. Its protein product is CASSYSERHYEQYF.

V usage is TRBV27 and J usage is TRBJ1-4, with a possible D match to TRBD1 (6 bases). Germline V gives CDR1 MNHEY, CDR2 SMNVEV (reference sequence). This CDR3 contains 13 residues. The V end was cut by 5 bases, the J end by 8 bases, with 12 bases between. In DNA, the CDR3 is TGTGCCAGCAGTGCTCGGACAGCCGAAAAACTGTTTTTT. This codes for CASSARTAEKLFF.

This rearrangement joins TRBV27 to TRBJ2-1, with 8 bases aligning to TRBD2. The junction had 15 bases not matched to a gene; V was cut back by 5 bases and J by 3 bases. The V gene's germline CDR1 is MNHEY and CDR2 SMNVEV (reference sequence). The CDR3 contains 18 residues. The CDR3 region is CASSTMSTPGLGYNEQFF. The CDR3 DNA follows: TGTGCCAGCAGTACTATGTCCACACCGGGACTAGGCTACAATGAGCAGTTCTTC.

The chain employs TRBV28 and TRBJ1-1; no definite D call. Germline lookup yields CDR1 MDHEN and CDR2 SYDVKM. The CDR3 covers 12 residues. V dropped 4 bases and J dropped 3 bases, with 6 bases sitting between them. The CDR3, as DNA: TGTGCCAGCAGTTCGACTGACACTGAAGCTTTCTTT. Translation: CASSSTDTEAFF.

This clone has just a few counts. The chain couples TRBV19 to TRBJ1-5, with D hard to call. The CDR3 sequence is 14 residues long. Germline CDR1 LNHDA, CDR2 SQIVND (reference sequence). V lost 3 bases and J 1 base, leaving 7 bases between the germline ends. Written as DNA, the CDR3 is TGTGCCAGTAGTATGGAGCGGAGCAATCAGCCCCAGCATTTT. This gives the protein CASSMERSNQPQHF.

This clone has more than one count but fewer than ten. This chain joins TRBV28 and TRBJ1-1; tentative D call: TRBD1 (5 bases). The germline CDR1 and CDR2 sequences are MDHEN and SYDVKM. CDR3 length: 13 residues. Between the trimmed V and J ends, which lost 0 bases and 5 bases, there was a span of 7 bases. The CDR3 DNA sequence: TGTGCCAGCAGTTTATGGGGGCAGACTGAAGCTTTCTTT. Its translation is CASSLWGQTEAFF.

The V and J genes are TRBV11-2 and TRBJ2-1; 11 nucleotides align to TRBD2. The CDR3 is 17 residues long. V gave up 6 bases and J gave up 5 bases; unmatched junction bases: 12. Germline loops: CDR1 SGHAT, CDR2 FQNNGV. The CDR3: CASRAPFSGRADNEQFF. In nucleotides, the CDR3 is TGTGCCAGCAGGGCACCTTTTAGCGGGAGGGCCGACAATGAGCAGTTCTTC.

The V call is TRBV4-2, the J call TRBJ2-1; 9 nucleotides match TRBD2. In germline, CDR1 is LGHNA, CDR2 YNFKEQ. J was trimmed by 0 bases and V by 0 bases; bases with no gene match: 9. This CDR3 is 19 amino acids long. DNA for the CDR3: TGTGCCAGCAGCCAAGATGCGGGAGGGCCATCCCTCTCCTACAATGAGCAGTTCTTC. Amino acids: CASSQDAGGPSLSYNEQFF.

This clone has a handful of counts. The rearrangement uses TRBV19 and TRBJ2-6, with D possibly matching TRBD1 (6 bases). In germline, CDR1 is LNHDA, CDR2 SQIVND (reference sequence). Between the trimmed V and J ends, which lost 10 bases and 0 bases, there was a span of 19 bases. This CDR3 is built from 17 residues. Here the CDR3 DNA reads TGTGCCACCTCTTGGACAGCCCGTAGCTCTGGGGCCAACGTCCTGACTTTC. This codes for CATSWTARSSGANVLTF.

The chain uses TRBV28 and TRBJ2-7; weak D call: TRBD2 (6 bases). V lost 5 bases, J lost 2 bases, and 13 bases lay in between. This CDR3 spans 14 amino acids. Germline V gives CDR1 MDHEN, CDR2 SYDVKM. CDR3 loop: CASSTPGGAYEQYF. Written as DNA, the CDR3 is TGTGCCAGCAGTACCCCCGGAGGGGCCTACGAGCAGTACTTC.

This clone was counted between two and nine times. The chain recombines TRBV7-9 with TRBJ2-7; unclear D gene. The CDR3 length is 13 residues. CDR1 is SEHNR and CDR2 is FQNEAQ in the germline V gene (reference sequence). V lost 2 bases to trimming and J lost 6 bases, with 11 bases between them. The CDR3 spells CASSLTVVREQYF. The CDR3 DNA is TGTGCCAGCAGCTTAACGGTGGTCCGCGAGCAGTACTTC. The variable domain in full, with the rest retrieved from reference TRBV7-9 and TRBJ2-7, is DTGVSQNPRHKITKRGQNVTFRCDPISEHNRLYWYRQTLGQGPEFLTYFQNEAQLEKSRLLSDRFSAERPKGSFSTLEIQRTEQGDSAMYLCASSLTVVREQYFGPGTRLTVT.

The chain recombines TRBV5-1 with TRBJ2-1, with 10 positions matching TRBD2. V lost 4 bases to trimming and J lost 7 bases; unmatched junction nucleotides: 8. CDR3 length: 15 amino acids. From germline, CDR1 is SGHRS and CDR2 YFSETQ. The CDR3 reads CASSIVAGGGNEQFF. In nucleotides, the CDR3 is TGCGCCAGCAGCATAGTAGCGGGAGGAGGGAATGAGCAGTTCTTC.

This clone was detected only a few times. The V and J genes are TRBV29-1 and TRBJ1-3; a weak D match, TRBD1 (6 bases). The J call may be in error: the DNA end matches TRBJ2-2 better. CDR1 and CDR2 (germline): SQVTM, ANQGSEA. The CDR3 has 15 amino acids. The CDR3 coding sequence is TGCAGCGCGGTGGGGGACATGAGAAACACCGGGGAGCTGTTTTTT. This encodes CSAVGDMRNTGELFF.

This clone was detected only a few times. This rearrangement joins TRBV27 to TRBJ2-3; TRBD2 aligns across 9 bases. This CDR3 is built from 12 residues. V was clipped by 9 bases and J by 6 bases; unmatched bases: 4. Per the germline V gene, CDR1 is MNHEY and CDR2 is SMNVEV (reference sequence). The CDR3, as DNA: TGTGCCAGTGGGCGGGGGGGGGATACGCAGTATTTT. Translation: CASGRGGDTQYF.

This clone appeared a few times. The V gene is TRBV5-1, the J gene TRBJ2-2, with 7 positions matching TRBD2. The J segment lost 2 bases and the V segment lost 4 bases, leaving 8 bases of the junction unmatched. The germline gives CDR1 SGHRS, CDR2 YFSETQ. CDR3 size: 16 residues. In DNA form, the CDR3 reads TGCGCCAGCAGCCCCCTTCGCGGGAGTAACACCGGGGAGCTGTTTTTT. This encodes CASSPLRGSNTGELFF.

This clone has just a few counts. The rearrangement links TRBV20-1 to TRBJ2-3; D gene uncertain. Germline CDR1 and CDR2: DFQATT and SNEGSKA (reference sequence). The V gene lost 5 bases and the J gene lost 4 bases, with 7 bases spanning the gap. The CDR3 has 11 amino acids. CDR3: CSAVDPDTQYF. CDR3 in DNA: TGCAGTGCTGTAGATCCAGATACGCAGTATTTT.